This paragraph covers one T cell receptor (beta chain) sequence. The antigen remains undetermined. This sample stems from a study of cytomegalovirus exposure and HLA in healthy donors. General study results and limits: Reports showed the classifier diagnosing cytomegalovirus status with high specificity and sensitivity. In vitro assays verified that three CMV-associated chains recognized CMV antigens specifically. Cytomegalovirus association was assigned to about 150 TCR beta chains.

TCRdb's copy holds only in-frame clones and misses some; the assay was immunoSEQ multiplex PCR. This table holds some 120,000 clones, around 86% found once. CDR3 length: 17 amino acids. Germline values: CDR1 SGHVS, CDR2 FQNEAQ. Losses at the gene ends were 6 bases for V and 2 bases for J; bases not matched to a gene: 9. The chain has TRBV7-8 and TRBJ2-2; 10 bases line up with TRBD1. The specimen sequenced was PBMCs. This TCR was recovered from a woman aged 18-35 years in good health and CMV-seronegative. Here the CDR3 reads CASRFARDRGNTGELFF. CDR3 bases: TGTGCCAGCAGGTTCGCTCGGGACAGGGGTAACACCGGGGAGCTGTTTTTT. Based on the CDR3 plus reference TRBV7-8 and TRBJ2-2, the full variable domain is GAGVSQSPRYKVAKRGQDVALRCDPISGHVSLFWYQQALGQGPEFLTYFQNEAQLDKSGLPSDRFFAERPEGSVSTLKIQRTQQEDSAVYLCASRFARDRGNTGELFFGEGSRLTVL.